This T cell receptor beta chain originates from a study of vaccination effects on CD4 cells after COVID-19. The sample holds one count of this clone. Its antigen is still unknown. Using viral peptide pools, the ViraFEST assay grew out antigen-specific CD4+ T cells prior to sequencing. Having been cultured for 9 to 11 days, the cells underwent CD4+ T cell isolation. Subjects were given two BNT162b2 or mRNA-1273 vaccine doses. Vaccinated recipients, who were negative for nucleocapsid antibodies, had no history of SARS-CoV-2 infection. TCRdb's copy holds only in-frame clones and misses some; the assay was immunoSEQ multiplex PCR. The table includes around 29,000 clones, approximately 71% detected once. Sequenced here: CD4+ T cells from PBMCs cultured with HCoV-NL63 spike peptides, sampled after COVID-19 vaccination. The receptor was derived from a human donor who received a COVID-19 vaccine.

In DNA, the CDR3 is TGTGCCAGCAGTTTGGGACAGGGAGCTTTCTTT. Protein product: CASSLGQGAFF. This sequence joins TRBV12-3 or TRBV12-4 and TRBJ1-1, with 9 bases matching TRBD1. V gave up 3 bases and J gave up 10 bases; unmatched junction bases: 0. The CDR3 is made up of 11 amino acids.